Described below is a single T cell receptor beta chain sequence and its context. Its target is not known. The CDR3 sequence is 15 residues long. V was cut by 5 bases and J by 7 bases, with 18 bases left in between. Germline assignment: CDR1 SEHNR and CDR2 FQNEAQ (reference sequence). The sample comes from a study of shared clonotypes between healthy human individuals. On the study more broadly: Researchers assigned three CD4 naive, three CD4 memory, two CD8 naive and one CD8 memory plate to each donor.

Study-level points and caveats: Clonotype sharing across several donors was observed for roughly 5% of naive CD4 clonotypes.

CD8 cells classed as naive were CD45RO-negative and positively selected for CCR7, excluding terminally differentiated effector memory CD45RA+ cells. Methods used by the authors: Filtering differed for immunoSEQ, which gave only junction sequences without quality scores. Libraries were prepared by immunoSEQ multiplex PCR; TCRdb keeps only in-frame clonotypes and omits some of them. That table supplies the V and J calls and clone size; D and trimming were determined from the DNA. Of 450,000 to 700,000 clones in the sample, nearly 97% are singletons; the top ten hold roughly 0.1%. The TCR sequence derives from a woman aged 30 to 39 in good health. V gene TRBV7-9 combines with J gene TRBJ2-1; D gene ambiguous. Material: naive CD8+ T cells sorted from blood. CDR3 loop: CASSQAPSPPNEQFF. CDR3 sequence (DNA): TGTGCCAGCAGCCAGGCCCCCTCGCCCCCTAATGAGCAGTTCTTC.